The 21 T cell receptor beta chains reported below all come from one sample, sequenced in a study of molecular identifiers for immune sequencing clone quantification. MiXCR, applied by TCRdb to the PCR reads, yields one record per CDR3 protein. The data contain 50,000 to 65,000 distinct CDR3 sequences, under 30% of them singletons. The sequenced sample consisted of naive CD8+ T cells from blood, with Jurkat cell RNA spiked in. Subset reported: FACS-sorted CD8+CD4-CCR7+CD45RA+ naive T cells. These receptors all come from a human donor in good health. Some libraries in this study had Jurkat cell RNA spiked in.

In regard to this clonotype: A clone one base away is much larger, so this may be a read error. A read error is likely, as this CDR3 ends without the conserved phenylalanine or tryptophan. The V gene is TRBV10-3, the J gene TRBJ2-7; D is uncertain. Germline assignment: CDR1 ENHRY and CDR2 SYGVKD. The V and J ends lost 3 bases and 5 bases respectively, with 11 bases between them. The CDR3 length is 13 residues. The CDR3: CAISDSVDHEQYS. The CDR3 DNA follows: TGTGCCATCAGTGATTCCGTTGACCACGAGCAGTACTCC.

This clonotype has a count of ten or more. This rearrangement joins TRBV29-1 to TRBJ1-4; a weak D match, TRBD1 (5 bases). Germline CDR1 SQVTM, CDR2 ANQGSEA. Trimming stripped 4 bases from V and 5 bases from J, with 11 bases between. The CDR3 sequence is 13 residues long. The CDR3 sequence is CSVGGDANEKLFF. The CDR3 DNA reads as TGCAGCGTTGGGGGGGACGCGAATGAAAAACTGTTTTTT.

This clonotype was picked up many times. V and J are TRBV18 and TRBJ2-1; 9 bases are a match to TRBD1. V was pared by 4 bases and J by 2 bases, with 3 bases of the junction left unmatched. CDR1 and CDR2 (germline): KGHSH, LQKENI. The CDR3 loop spans 15 amino acids. The CDR3 is CASSRTGATYNEQFF. The CDR3, as DNA: TGTGCCAGCTCACGGACAGGGGCAACCTACAATGAGCAGTTCTTC.

This clonotype was recorded at least ten times. This chain uses TRBV6-1 with TRBJ2-1; no definite D call. The CDR3 spans 9 residues. Between the trimmed V and J ends, which lost 7 bases and 5 bases, there was a span of 0 bases. Germline V gene sequence: CDR1 MNHNS, CDR2 SASEGT. CDR3 loop: CASNNEQFF. The CDR3 region has the DNA TGTGCCAGCAACAATGAGCAGTTCTTC.

Details on this clonotype: A junction boundary mismatches the germline segment, possibly from a read error. This chain uses TRBV14 with TRBJ1-6; maybe TRBD1 (6 bases). The CDR3 is 16 residues long. CDR1 is SGHDN, CDR2 FVKESK, per germline. The CDR3 loop reads CSSSQDWGPLYSPLHF. CDR3 sequence (DNA): TGTTCCAGCAGCCAAGATTGGGGGCCGCTCTATTCACCCCTCCACTTT.

This clonotype was counted between two and nine times. A read error may be the cause here, since a much bigger clone is one base away. The conserved final phenylalanine or tryptophan is absent from the CDR3, which likely points to a read error. This chain joins TRBV7-9 and TRBJ2-7; D unresolved. The germline V gene has CDR1 SEHNR and CDR2 FQNEAQ (reference sequence). V lost 1 base and J lost 2, with 6 bases in between. The CDR3 consists of 13 residues. CDR3 amino acids: CASSLVVAYEQYS. DNA for the CDR3: TGTGCCAGCAGCTTAGTGGTCGCCTACGAGCAGTACTCC.

The CDR3 DNA is TGTGCCAGCAGTGCCACCGGACCCTCTGACTATGGCTACACCTTC. It yields the protein CASSATGPSDYGYTF. The V and J genes are TRBV12-3 or TRBV12-4 and TRBJ1-2; no clear D gene. V was clipped by 5 bases and J by 3 bases, with 16 bases between them. This CDR3 contains 15 residues.

V usage is TRBV12-3 or TRBV12-4 and J usage is TRBJ2-2, with no clear D. Trimming took off 5 bases at V and 0 bases at J, with 10 bases between the two ends. The CDR3 extends over 15 amino acids. This chain's CDR3 is CASSPKAPNTGELFF. The CDR3, as DNA: TGTGCCAGCAGTCCCAAGGCCCCGAACACCGGGGAGCTGTTTTTT.

This clonotype showed up many times. The chain combines TRBV5-1 with TRBJ2-5; 8 bases map to TRBD1. Germline trimming cut 2 bases from V and 5 bases from J; bases unmatched to any gene: 8. Germline V lookup: CDR1 SGHRS, CDR2 YFSETQ. The CDR3 consists of 15 residues. As DNA, the CDR3 is TGCGCCAGCAGCTTAGGACAGGGCCACTTGGAGACCCAGTACTTC. It codes for CASSLGQGHLETQYF.

This clonotype was detected many times. V gene TRBV6-5 combines with J gene TRBJ2-7; 7 positions match TRBD1. Germline V lookup: CDR1 MNHEY, CDR2 SVGAGI. The ends lost 6 bases at V and 7 bases at J; junction bases unmatched: 15. The CDR3 is 15 residues long. The CDR3 DNA reads TGTGCCAGCAGCAGACAGGGAGTATTGTCGGGGGAGCAGTACTTC. Its translation: CASSRQGVLSGEQYF.

This clonotype has just a few counts. The J gene is TRBJ2-5, the V gene TRBV5-4, with D perhaps given as TRBD1 or TRBD2 (5 bases each). V lost 3 bases to trimming and J lost 4 bases, with 13 bases between them. The CDR3 sequence is 14 residues long. Germline-derived CDR1 and CDR2 are SGHNT and YYREEE (reference sequence). CDR3 sequence (DNA): TGTGCCAGCAGCTCGTGGGCCGGGGCAGAGACCCAGTACTTC. Its translation is CASSSWAGAETQYF.

Note on this clonotype: The CDR3 does not close with the conserved phenylalanine or tryptophan, likely indicating a read error. This chain connects TRBV19 to TRBJ2-5; D is perhaps TRBD2 (6 bases). CDR1 is LNHDA and CDR2 is SQIVND in the germline V gene (reference sequence). The CDR3 is 13 amino acids. V dropped 8 bases and J dropped 5 bases, with 15 bases sitting between them. CDR3 amino acids: CASQRRAGETQYS. The CDR3 nucleotides read TGTGCCAGTCAAAGGAGGGCCGGTGAGACCCAGTACTCC.

The sample holds a few counts of this clonotype. The chain carries TRBV6-2 or TRBV6-3 and TRBJ1-2; D call uncertain. Germline assignment: CDR1 MNHEY and CDR2 SVGEGT. The V and J ends lost 4 bases and 2 bases respectively, with 11 bases between them. CDR3 length: 14 residues. CDR3 loop: CASSSRHFNYGYTF. CDR3 nucleotide sequence: TGTGCCAGCAGTTCGCGACATTTCAACTATGGCTACACCTTC.

This rearrangement joins TRBV27 to TRBJ2-3; 15 bases line up with TRBD2. Trimming at V came to 4 bases and at J to 3 bases, leaving 14 bases not matched to a gene. Germline lookup yields CDR1 MNHEY and CDR2 SMNVEV (reference sequence). CDR3 size: 20 residues. The CDR3 DNA reads TGTGCCAGCAGTTCTATAGCCGGACTAGCGGGAGGGCCTAGAACAGATACGCAGTATTTT. Its protein product is CASSSIAGLAGGPRTDTQYF.

This clonotype was recorded at least ten times. The chain joins TRBV4-3 to TRBJ2-5; D uncertain. V was shortened by 1 base and J by 5 bases, with 14 bases between the two germline ends. CDR1 and CDR2 (germline): LGHNA, YSLEER. The CDR3 spans 15 residues. This CDR3 is CASSQAWGSLETQYF. The DNA for the CDR3 is TGCGCCAGCAGCCAAGCTTGGGGAAGTTTGGAGACCCAGTACTTC.

This clonotype was detected ten times or more. This chain joins TRBV15 and TRBJ1-5; D gene uncertain. The V gene's germline CDR1 is LNHNV and CDR2 YYDKDF (reference sequence). Trimming shortened V by 6 bases and J by 0 bases, and 9 bases separated the two germline ends. The CDR3 extends over 14 amino acids. CDR3 sequence reads: CATSMSASNQPQHF. In DNA, the CDR3 is TGTGCCACCAGTATGTCGGCTAGCAATCAGCCCCAGCATTTT.

This clonotype has only a few counts. This rearrangement joins TRBV27 to TRBJ1-2; 10 bases fit TRBD1. Germline CDR1 and CDR2: MNHEY and SMNVEV (reference sequence). This CDR3 comprises 16 residues. The V gene end was trimmed by 3 bases and the J gene end by 4 bases; junction bases not matched to a gene: 8. CDR3 sequence: CASSFLGDRGVYGYTF. CDR3 nucleotide sequence: TGTGCCAGCAGTTTTCTAGGGGACAGGGGCGTCTATGGCTACACCTTC.

This clonotype was seen only a few times. V usage is TRBV11-2 and J usage is TRBJ2-1; D remains ambiguous. This CDR3 spans 15 amino acids. V was trimmed by 0 bases and J by 5 bases, leaving 11 bases between them. Germline V gives CDR1 SGHAT, CDR2 FQNNGV. The CDR3 reads CASSLEFLANNEQFF. The DNA of the CDR3 is TGTGCCAGCAGCTTAGAATTTCTCGCGAACAATGAGCAGTTCTTC.

This clonotype was picked up many times. The V call is TRBV4-1, the J call TRBJ1-5; no definite D call. V shed 2 bases and J shed 3 bases, with 5 bases lying between them. CDR3 size: 13 residues. The germline CDR1 and CDR2 sequences are MGHRA and YSYEKL. CDR3 in amino acids: CASSQPHNQPQHF. In DNA form, the CDR3 reads TGCGCCAGCAGCCAACCACACAATCAGCCCCAGCATTTT.

Details on this clonotype: One base away lies a much larger clone, so this may be a sequencing read error. No conserved phenylalanine or tryptophan ends this CDR3, so it is likely a read error. No DNA is shown, since the ends of the CDR3 on it are uncertain; the CDR3 is the one TCRdb lists. The genes are TRBV10-1 and TRBJ2-1. Germline loops: CDR1 WNHNN, CDR2 SYGVQD (reference sequence). The CDR3 length is 8 residues, termini included. The CDR3 is CASSSKFS.

Worth noting for this clonotype: A much larger clone sits a single nucleotide away, making a read error possible. The V and J genes are TRBV14 and TRBJ2-7, with 9 bases that match TRBD1. CDR3 length: 14 amino acids. Germline CDR1 and CDR2: SGHDN and FVKESK. J gave up 6 bases and V 4 bases, and 7 bases lay outside the gene matches. The CDR3 DNA sequence: TGTGCCAGCAGCCTAGGACAGGGGTGGTCCGAGCAGTACTTC. Protein: CASSLGQGWSEQYF.